The clone carrying this T cell receptor beta chain was counted many times. The sample originates from a study of T cells in Graves' hyperthyroidism and ophthalmopathy. Amplification of TCR beta CDR3 regions was performed using RNA transcripts as template. A set of HTBI primers served as the primers for a first-round RT-PCR of the TCR CDR3. TCRdb used MiXCR to reprocess the multiplex PCR reads, holding one entry per CDR3 protein. The sample consists of around 340,000 distinct CDR3 sequences, 17% of them appearing once. The study collected blood at first hyperthyroidism diagnosis, before any ophthalmopathy symptoms arose. The CDR3 consists of 14 residues. Germline V gene sequence: CDR1 DFQATT, CDR2 SNEGSKA (reference sequence). Between the trimmed V and J ends, which lost 2 bases and 4 bases, there was a span of 13 bases.

This rearrangement joins TRBV20-1 to TRBJ2-3; D ambiguous. The material sequenced was blood. The sequence came from a woman in her twenties or thirties with Graves' hyperthyroidism that later progressed to Graves' ophthalmopathy. The CDR3 bases are TGCAGTGCTAGATTGGAACACTCGGCAGATACGCAGTATTTT. It yields the protein CSARLEHSADTQYF.